This TCR beta chain was sequenced during a study of beta chain features in type 1 diabetes. A remark on this clone: The antigen remains unidentified.

CDR1 is LGHNA and CDR2 is YNFKEQ in the germline V gene. Trimming stripped 1 base from V and 4 bases from J, with 10 bases between. The CDR3 is 14 amino acids. cDNA synthesis used the whole RNA isolate, giving expressed TCRB sequences. The protocol was immunoSEQ multiplex PCR, while the TCRdb copy is restricted to in-frame clones and leaves out a portion. This sample carries about 620,000 clones, roughly a sixth of them seen once, and the ten largest clones take about 0.093%. Study conclusions and caveats: cDNA-based sequencing might over-represent cells highly expressing TCR. Across all four CD4+ subsets, people with type 1 diabetes showed modestly shorter TCRB CDR3s. TCRB repertoires of naive, central memory and Treg cells appeared more similar among patients than among healthy donors. PCR could preferentially amplify shorter templates, alike in patients and controls.

The source is a man aged 18 to 35 in good health. The chain employs TRBV4-2 and TRBJ2-5; D may be TRBD1 (5 bases). Sequenced material: naive CD4+ T cells from blood. The CDR3 coding sequence is TGTGCCAGCAGCCAAGCGGACACCGGAGAGACCCAGTACTTC. Translated, it gives CASSQADTGETQYF.